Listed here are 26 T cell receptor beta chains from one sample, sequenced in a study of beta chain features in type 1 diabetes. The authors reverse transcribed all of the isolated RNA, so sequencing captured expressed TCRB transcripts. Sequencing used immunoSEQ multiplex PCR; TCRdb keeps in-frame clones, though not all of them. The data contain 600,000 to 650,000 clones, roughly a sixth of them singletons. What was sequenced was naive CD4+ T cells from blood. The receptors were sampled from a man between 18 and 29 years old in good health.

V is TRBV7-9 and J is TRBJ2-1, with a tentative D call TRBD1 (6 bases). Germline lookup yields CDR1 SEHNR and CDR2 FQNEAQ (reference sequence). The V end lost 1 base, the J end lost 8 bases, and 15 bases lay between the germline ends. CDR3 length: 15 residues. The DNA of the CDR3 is TGTGCCAGCAGCTTAGAACAGGGCGTTGGGGATGAGCAGTTCTTC. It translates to CASSLEQGVGDEQFF.

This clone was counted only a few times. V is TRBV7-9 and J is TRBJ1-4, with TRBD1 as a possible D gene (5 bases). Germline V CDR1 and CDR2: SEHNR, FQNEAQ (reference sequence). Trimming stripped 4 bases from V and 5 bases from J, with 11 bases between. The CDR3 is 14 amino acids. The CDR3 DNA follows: TGTGCCAGCAGCTCCCAGGGAATCAATGAAAAACTGTTTTTT. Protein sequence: CASSSQGINEKLFF.

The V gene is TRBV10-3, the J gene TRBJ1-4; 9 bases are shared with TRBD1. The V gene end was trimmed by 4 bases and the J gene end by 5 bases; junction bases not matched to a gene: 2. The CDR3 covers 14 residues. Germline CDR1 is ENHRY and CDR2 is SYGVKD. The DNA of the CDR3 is TGTGCCATCAGTGGGGGACAGGGCAATGAAAAACTGTTTTTT. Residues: CAISGGQGNEKLFF.

The chain's CDR3 is CASGIGHPGDEQYF. The CDR3 DNA follows: TGTGCCAGCGGAATAGGACACCCGGGAGACGAGCAGTACTTC. This chain uses TRBV28 with TRBJ2-7, with a weak D call TRBD2 (6 bases). The germline gives CDR1 MDHEN, CDR2 SYDVKM. The CDR3 contains 14 residues. The germline V and J ends were trimmed by 8 bases and 5 bases, with 19 bases remaining between them.

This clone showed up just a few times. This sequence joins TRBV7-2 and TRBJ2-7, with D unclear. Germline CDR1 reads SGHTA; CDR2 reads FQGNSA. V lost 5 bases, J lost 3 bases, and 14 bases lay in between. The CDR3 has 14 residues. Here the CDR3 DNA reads TGTGCCAGCAGCACTAACCCCGCAGTCTACGAGCAGTACTTC. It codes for CASSTNPAVYEQYF. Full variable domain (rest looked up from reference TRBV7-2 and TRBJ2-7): GAGVSQSPSNKVTEKGKDVELRCDPISGHTALYWYRQSLGQGLEFLIYFQGNSAPDKSGLPSDRFSAERTGGSVSTLTIQRTQQEDSAVYLCASSTNPAVYEQYFGPGTRLTVT.

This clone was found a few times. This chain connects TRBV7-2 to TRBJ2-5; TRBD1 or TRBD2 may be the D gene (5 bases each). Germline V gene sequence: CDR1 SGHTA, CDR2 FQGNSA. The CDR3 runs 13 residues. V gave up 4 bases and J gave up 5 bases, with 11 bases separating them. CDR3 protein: CASSSGRVETQYF. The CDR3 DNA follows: TGTGCCAGCAGCTCAGGGCGGGTGGAGACCCAGTACTTC.

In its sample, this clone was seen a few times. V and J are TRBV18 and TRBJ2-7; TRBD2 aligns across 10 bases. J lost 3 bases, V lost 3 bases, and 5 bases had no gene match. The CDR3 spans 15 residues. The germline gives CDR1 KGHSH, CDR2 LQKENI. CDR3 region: CASSPTASGSYEQYF. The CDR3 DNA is TGTGCCAGCTCACCCACGGCTAGCGGGAGCTACGAGCAGTACTTC.

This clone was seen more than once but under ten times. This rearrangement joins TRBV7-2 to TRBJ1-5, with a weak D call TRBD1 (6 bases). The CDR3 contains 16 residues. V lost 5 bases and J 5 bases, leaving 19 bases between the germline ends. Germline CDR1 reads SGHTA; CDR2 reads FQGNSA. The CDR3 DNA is TGTGCCAGCAGCCCAGGGGAGGGGCGCGTATATCAGCCCCAGCATTTT. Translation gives CASSPGEGRVYQPQHF.

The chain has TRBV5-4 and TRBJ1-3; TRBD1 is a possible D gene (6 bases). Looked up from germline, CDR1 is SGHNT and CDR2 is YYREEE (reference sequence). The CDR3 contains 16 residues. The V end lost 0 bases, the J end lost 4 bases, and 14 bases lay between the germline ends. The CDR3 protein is CASSLDPRTAGNTIYF. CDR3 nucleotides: TGTGCCAGCAGCTTGGATCCTAGGACAGCAGGAAACACCATATATTTT.

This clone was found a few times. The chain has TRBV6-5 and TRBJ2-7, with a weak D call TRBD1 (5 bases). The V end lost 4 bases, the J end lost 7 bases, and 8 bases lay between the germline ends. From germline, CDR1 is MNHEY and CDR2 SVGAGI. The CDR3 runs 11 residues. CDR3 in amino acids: CASSSREEQYF. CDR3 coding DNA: TGTGCCAGCAGTTCCAGGGAAGAGCAGTACTTC.

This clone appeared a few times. The CDR3 nucleotides are TGTGCCAGCAGTTTATCAGGGTCTGCCGACACCTTC. Translation gives CASSLSGSADTF. The chain combines TRBV28 with TRBJ1-2; the D gene is possibly TRBD1 (5 bases). The CDR3 runs to 12 residues. V shed 1 base and J shed 12 bases, with 12 bases lying between them. The germline V gene has CDR1 MDHEN and CDR2 SYDVKM.

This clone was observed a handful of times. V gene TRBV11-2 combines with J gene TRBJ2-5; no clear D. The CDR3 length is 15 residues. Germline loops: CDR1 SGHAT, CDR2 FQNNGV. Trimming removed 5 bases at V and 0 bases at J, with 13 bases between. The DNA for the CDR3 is TGTGCCAGCAGCCCTCAAAGTGGGTACCAAGAGACCCAGTACTTC. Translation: CASSPQSGYQETQYF.

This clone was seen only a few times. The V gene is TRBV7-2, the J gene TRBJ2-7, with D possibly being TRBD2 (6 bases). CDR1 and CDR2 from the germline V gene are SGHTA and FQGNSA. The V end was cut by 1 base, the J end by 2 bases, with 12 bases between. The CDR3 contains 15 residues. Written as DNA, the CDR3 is TGTGCCAGCAGCTTAGTGGGGTCGGGGGCCTACGAGCAGTACTTC. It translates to CASSLVGSGAYEQYF.

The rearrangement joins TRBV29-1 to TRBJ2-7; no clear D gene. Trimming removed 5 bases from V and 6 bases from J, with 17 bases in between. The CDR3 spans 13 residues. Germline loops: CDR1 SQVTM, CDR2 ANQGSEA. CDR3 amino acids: CSVSRRILSEQYF. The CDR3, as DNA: TGCAGCGTTTCTCGGCGGATACTCTCCGAGCAGTACTTC.

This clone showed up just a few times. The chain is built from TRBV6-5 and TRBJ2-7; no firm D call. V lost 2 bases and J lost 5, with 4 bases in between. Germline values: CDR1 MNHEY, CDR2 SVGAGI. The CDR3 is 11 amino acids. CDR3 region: CASSYRDEQYF. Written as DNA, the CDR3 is TGTGCCAGCAGTTACCGGGACGAGCAGTACTTC.

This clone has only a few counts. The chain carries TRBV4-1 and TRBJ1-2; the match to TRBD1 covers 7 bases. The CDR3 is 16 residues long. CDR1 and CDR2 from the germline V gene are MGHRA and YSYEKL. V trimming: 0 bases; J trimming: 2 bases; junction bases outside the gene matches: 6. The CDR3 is CASSQEWDRRNYGYTF. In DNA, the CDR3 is TGCGCCAGCAGCCAAGAATGGGACAGAAGAAACTATGGCTACACCTTC.

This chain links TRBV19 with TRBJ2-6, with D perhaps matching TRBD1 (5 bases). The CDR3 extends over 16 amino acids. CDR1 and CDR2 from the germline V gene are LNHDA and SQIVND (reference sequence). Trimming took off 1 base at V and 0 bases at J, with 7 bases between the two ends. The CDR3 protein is CASSIGQTSGANVLTF. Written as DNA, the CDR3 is TGTGCCAGTAGTATAGGACAGACCTCTGGGGCCAACGTCCTGACTTTC. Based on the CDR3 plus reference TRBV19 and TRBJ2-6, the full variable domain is DGGITQSPKYLFRKEGQNVTLSCEQNLNHDAMYWYRQDPGQGLRLIYYSQIVNDFQKGDIAEGYSVSREKKESFPLTVTSAQKNPTAFYLCASSIGQTSGANVLTFGAGSRLTVL.

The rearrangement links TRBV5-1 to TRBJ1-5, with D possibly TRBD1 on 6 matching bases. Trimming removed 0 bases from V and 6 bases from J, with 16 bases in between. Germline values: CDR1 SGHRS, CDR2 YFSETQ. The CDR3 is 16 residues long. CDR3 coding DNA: TGCGCCAGCAGCTTGGGGCCAGGGGAGGATGGTCAGCCCCAGCATTTT. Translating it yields CASSLGPGEDGQPQHF.

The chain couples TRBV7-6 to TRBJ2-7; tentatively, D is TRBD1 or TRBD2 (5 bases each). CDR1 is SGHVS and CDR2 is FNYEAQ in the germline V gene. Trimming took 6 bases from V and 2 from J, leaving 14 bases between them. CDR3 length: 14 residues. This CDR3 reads CASRLQSGPYEQYF. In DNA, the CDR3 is TGTGCCAGCAGACTTCAATCGGGGCCCTACGAGCAGTACTTC.

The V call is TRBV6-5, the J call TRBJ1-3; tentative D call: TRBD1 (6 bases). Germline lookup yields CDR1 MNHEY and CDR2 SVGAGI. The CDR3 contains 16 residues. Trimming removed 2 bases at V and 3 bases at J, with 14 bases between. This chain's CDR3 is CASSYISQGIGNTIYF. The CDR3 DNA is TGTGCCAGCAGTTACATTTCACAGGGTATTGGAAACACCATATATTTT.

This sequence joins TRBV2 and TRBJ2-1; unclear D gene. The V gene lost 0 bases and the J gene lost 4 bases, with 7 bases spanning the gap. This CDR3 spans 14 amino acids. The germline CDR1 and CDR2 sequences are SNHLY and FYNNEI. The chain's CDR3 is CASSEALVYNEQFF. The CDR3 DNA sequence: TGTGCCAGCAGTGAAGCTCTCGTTTACAATGAGCAGTTCTTC.

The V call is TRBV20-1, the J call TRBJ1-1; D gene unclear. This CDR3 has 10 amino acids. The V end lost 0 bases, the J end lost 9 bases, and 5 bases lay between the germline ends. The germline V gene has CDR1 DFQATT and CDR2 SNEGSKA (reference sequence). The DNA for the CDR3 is TGCAGTGCTAGAGATCCAAAAGCTTTCTTT. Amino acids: CSARDPKAFF.

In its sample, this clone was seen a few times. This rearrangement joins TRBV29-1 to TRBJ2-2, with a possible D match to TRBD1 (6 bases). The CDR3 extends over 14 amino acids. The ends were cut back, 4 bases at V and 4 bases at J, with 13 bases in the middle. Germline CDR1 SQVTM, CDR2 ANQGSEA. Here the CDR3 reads CSVAQGLATGELFF. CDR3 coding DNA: TGCAGCGTTGCGCAGGGGCTTGCCACCGGGGAGCTGTTTTTT.

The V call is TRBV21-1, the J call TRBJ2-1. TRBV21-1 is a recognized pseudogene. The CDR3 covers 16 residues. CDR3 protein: CASSNSRRVAPNEQFF. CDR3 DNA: TGTGCCAGCAGCAATTCCAGGAGAGTGGCCCCCAATGAGCAGTTCTTC.

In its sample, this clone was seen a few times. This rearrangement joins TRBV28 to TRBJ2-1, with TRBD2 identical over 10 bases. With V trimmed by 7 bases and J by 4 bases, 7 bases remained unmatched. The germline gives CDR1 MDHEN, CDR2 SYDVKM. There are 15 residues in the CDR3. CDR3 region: CASMGASGGYNEQFF. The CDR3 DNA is TGTGCCAGCATGGGAGCTAGCGGGGGATACAATGAGCAGTTCTTC.

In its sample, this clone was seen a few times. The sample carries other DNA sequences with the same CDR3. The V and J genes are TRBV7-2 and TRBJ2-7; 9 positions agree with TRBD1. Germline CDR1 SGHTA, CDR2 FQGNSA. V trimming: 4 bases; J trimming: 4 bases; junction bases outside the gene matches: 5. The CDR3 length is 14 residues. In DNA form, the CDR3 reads TGTGCCAGCAGCTCGGGGACAGGGAGGTACGAGCAGTACTTC. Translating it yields CASSSGTGRYEQYF.